These 17 T cell receptor beta chains share one sample of origin, sequenced in a study of molecular identifiers for immune sequencing clone quantification. In TCRdb, the PCR reads were re-called with MiXCR into one record per CDR3 protein. The sample has thousands of distinct CDR3 sequences; 16% are singletons. What was sequenced was naive CD8+ T cells from blood, with Jurkat cell RNA spiked in. This sample's subset: FACS-sorted CD8+CD4-CCR7+CD45RA+ naive T cells. Receptors were obtained from a human donor in good health. Some libraries in this study had Jurkat cell RNA spiked in.

This clonotype was picked up many times. The rearrangement links TRBV6-5 to TRBJ2-2; D uncertain. Between the trimmed V and J ends, which lost 2 bases and 0 bases, there was a span of 7 bases. The CDR3 is 15 residues long. CDR1 is MNHEY, CDR2 SVGAGI, per germline. This CDR3 reads CASSYTTPNTGELFF. CDR3 bases: TGTGCCAGCAGTTACACCACACCGAACACCGGGGAGCTGTTTTTT.

In regard to this clonotype: Just one base apart from a much larger clone, this may be a read error. This chain uses TRBV10-2 with TRBJ1-5; the D gene is possibly TRBD1 (6 bases). V was clipped by 7 bases and J by 7 bases, with 17 bases between them. Germline CDR1 is WSHSY and CDR2 is SAAADI. The CDR3 loop spans 14 amino acids. The DNA for the CDR3 is TGCGCCAGCAATCTGACAGGAAAAAAGCAGCCCCAGCATTTT. This translates into CASNLTGKKQPQHF.

This clonotype is classed as medium-sized. V gene TRBV2 combines with J gene TRBJ1-1; D uncertain. The germline V gene encodes CDR1 SNHLY and CDR2 FYNNEI. The CDR3 is made up of 15 amino acids. Deletions cut 3 bases from V and 0 bases from J, with 11 bases between. In nucleotides, the CDR3 is TGTGCCAGCAGTGACGGCTTGGAAGTGAACACTGAAGCTTTCTTT. Translating gives CASSDGLEVNTEAFF.

Within the sample, this clonotype is medium-sized. V gene TRBV20-1 combines with J gene TRBJ2-3, with 7 bases matching TRBD1. The germline CDR1 and CDR2 sequences are DFQATT and SNEGSKA (reference sequence). This CDR3 region has 17 residues. Unmatched junction bases numbered 16, after V lost 5 bases and J lost 2 bases. The CDR3 DNA sequence: TGCAGTGCTCCCCGGACAGGCCCACAGAAATACACAGATACGCAGTATTTT. It specifies CSAPRTGPQKYTDTQYF.

This clonotype is medium-sized by share. The CDR3 DNA reads as TGTGCCAGCAGCGAACCCGGTACGTTCGGGGCCAAAAACATTCAGTACTTC. Protein: CASSEPGTFGAKNIQYF. The rearrangement links TRBV13 to TRBJ2-4; D ambiguous. Looked up from germline, CDR1 is PRHDT and CDR2 is FYEKMQ (reference sequence). This CDR3 is built from 17 residues. The V end lost 5 bases, the J end lost 1 base, and 18 bases lay between the germline ends.

This chain uses TRBV4-3 with TRBJ1-2, with unresolved D. CDR3 size: 15 residues. Germline-derived CDR1 and CDR2 are LGHNA and YSLEER. Between the trimmed V and J ends, which lost 1 base and 6 bases, there was a span of 15 bases. CDR3 protein: CASSQGTALWDGYTF. For the CDR3, the DNA is TGCGCCAGCAGCCAAGGGACGGCTCTATGGGATGGCTACACCTTC.

This clonotype is medium-sized within its sample. The gene calls are TRBV5-8 and TRBJ2-5, with a weak D call TRBD2 (6 bases). Trimming shortened V by 0 bases and J by 5 bases, and 11 bases separated the two germline ends. The CDR3 is made up of 14 amino acids. CDR1 is SGHTS and CDR2 is YDEGEE in the germline V gene. CDR3 coding DNA: TGTGCCAGCAGCTTGGCGGGAGAGCATGAGACCCAGTACTTC. The encoded protein is CASSLAGEHETQYF.

The chain is built from TRBV5-1 and TRBJ2-7; 10 bases agree with TRBD1. The CDR3 length is 14 residues. V dropped 7 bases and J dropped 4; count of bases not matched to a gene: 8. Germline values: CDR1 SGHRS, CDR2 YFSETQ. CDR3 sequence (DNA): TGCGCCAGCGGCGTGGGGACAGGGGTGTACGAGCAGTACTTC. Protein sequence: CASGVGTGVYEQYF.

This clonotype is judged medium-sized. The rearrangement links TRBV7-2 to TRBJ2-3; tentatively, D is TRBD2 (6 bases). Trimming took off 1 base at V and 4 bases at J, with 15 bases between the two ends. CDR1 is SGHTA, CDR2 FQGNSA, per germline. The CDR3 contains 16 residues. The CDR3 protein is CASSLDAGIVSDTQYF. CDR3 in DNA: TGTGCCAGCAGCTTAGACGCGGGAATTGTCTCAGATACGCAGTATTTT. The variable domain in full, completed from reference TRBV7-2 and TRBJ2-3, reads GAGVSQSPSNKVTEKGKDVELRCDPISGHTALYWYRQSLGQGLEFLIYFQGNSAPDKSGLPSDRFSAERTGGSVSTLTIQRTQQEDSAVYLCASSLDAGIVSDTQYFGPGTRLTVL.

Sample share makes this clonotype medium-sized. CDR3 residues: CASTPHPSTGELFF. The CDR3 DNA is TGTGCCAGCACCCCCCACCCGTCCACCGGGGAGCTGTTTTTT. The J gene is TRBJ2-2, the V gene TRBV9; D not certain. Between the trimmed V and J ends, which lost 6 bases and 4 bases, there was a span of 13 bases. The CDR3 runs to 14 residues. Germline V CDR1 and CDR2: SGDLS, YYNGEE.

Within the sample, this clonotype is medium-sized. The CDR3 DNA reads as TGTGCCAGCAGTTTGGGAGACTACGAGCAGTACTTC. Protein: CASSLGDYEQYF. This chain uses TRBV28 with TRBJ2-7, with D tentatively TRBD2 (5 bases). Trimming pared 3 bases from V and 3 bases from J, leaving 6 bases between. Germline V gives CDR1 MDHEN, CDR2 SYDVKM. The CDR3 contains 12 residues.

By sample share, this clonotype is medium-sized. V gene TRBV9 combines with J gene TRBJ2-5, with 9 bases lining up with TRBD1. The CDR3 length is 14 residues. Germline V gene lookup returns CDR1 SGDLS and CDR2 YYNGEE. Unmatched junction bases numbered 5, after V lost 3 bases and J lost 5 bases. The CDR3 bases are TGTGCCAGCAGCGCGACAGGGGGTTCGGAGACCCAGTACTTC. It is translated as CASSATGGSETQYF.

The table lists this clonotype with many counts. This sequence joins TRBV7-9 and TRBJ1-1; no clear D gene. V shed 6 bases and J shed 3 bases, with 14 bases lying between them. CDR3 size: 14 residues. Germline V lookup: CDR1 SEHNR, CDR2 FQNEAQ (reference sequence). CDR3 sequence reads: CASSFTEPHTEAFF. The CDR3 DNA reads as TGTGCCAGCAGTTTCACAGAACCCCACACTGAAGCTTTCTTT.

Relative to its sample, this clonotype is medium-sized. The rearrangement joins TRBV7-9 to TRBJ2-7; D is ambiguous. Germline V gene lookup returns CDR1 SEHNR and CDR2 FQNEAQ (reference sequence). Trimming shortened V by 0 bases and J by 0 bases, and 3 bases separated the two germline ends. The CDR3 contains 13 residues. Here the CDR3 DNA reads TGTGCCAGCAGCTTAGCTTTCTCCTACGAGCAGTACTTC. Its protein product is CASSLAFSYEQYF.

This clonotype is judged medium-sized (0.01 to 0.1%). The V call is TRBV27, the J call TRBJ2-7; the D gene is possibly TRBD2 (5 bases). Germline V gene data show CDR1 as MNHEY and CDR2 as SMNVEV (reference sequence). The CDR3 has 13 amino acids. Trimming stripped 5 bases from V and 1 base from J, with 9 bases between. The CDR3, as DNA: TGTGCCAGCAGTGAGCGGAGGTCCTACGAGCAGTACTTC. Protein sequence: CASSERRSYEQYF.

This clonotype is medium-sized within its sample. The chain is built from TRBV20-1 and TRBJ2-7, with D perhaps being TRBD1 or TRBD2 (5 bases each). CDR1 is DFQATT and CDR2 is SNEGSKA in the germline V gene (reference sequence). The CDR3 runs to 15 residues. Trimming left V 3 bases short and J 7 bases short, with 22 bases between. The CDR3 region has the DNA TGCAGTGCTAGGGCCCCGGGGCAGGCGAATGGGGAGCAGTACTTC. Protein product: CSARAPGQANGEQYF.

This clonotype is labeled as medium-sized. This rearrangement joins TRBV20-1 to TRBJ2-3; D is tentatively TRBD1 or TRBD2 (5 bases each). Germline V CDR1 and CDR2: DFQATT, SNEGSKA (reference sequence). The CDR3 sequence is 15 residues long. The V end lost 5 bases, the J end lost 7 bases, and 22 bases lay between the germline ends. For the CDR3, the DNA is TGCAGTGCTTGCCCGCGCCGGGACCCCCTTAATACGCAGTATTTT. Translating it yields CSACPRRDPLNTQYF.